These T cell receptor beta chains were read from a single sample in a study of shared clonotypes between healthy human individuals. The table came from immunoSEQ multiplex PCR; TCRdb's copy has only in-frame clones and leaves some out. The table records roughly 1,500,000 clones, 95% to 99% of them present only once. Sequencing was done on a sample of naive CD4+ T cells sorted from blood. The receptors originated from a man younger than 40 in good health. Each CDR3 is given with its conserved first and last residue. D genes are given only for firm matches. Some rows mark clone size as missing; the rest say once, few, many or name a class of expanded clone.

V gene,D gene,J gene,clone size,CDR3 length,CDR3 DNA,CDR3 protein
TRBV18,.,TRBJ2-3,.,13,TGTGCCAGCTCACCACGTGGTACAGATACGCAGTATTTT,CASSPRGTDTQYF
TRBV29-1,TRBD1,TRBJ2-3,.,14,TGCAGCGGTTACAGGGGAAACTCCCCTATAGCGCAGTATTTT,CSGYRGNSPIAQYF
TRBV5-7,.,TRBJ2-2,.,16,TGTGCCAGCAGCTCACGGAAGAATTCGAACACCGGGGAGCTGTTTTTT,CASSSRKNSNTGELFF
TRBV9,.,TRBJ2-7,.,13,TGTGCCAGCAGCGTAAGTCCCACCTACGAGCAGTACTTC,CASSVSPTYEQYF
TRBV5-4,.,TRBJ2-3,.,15,TGTGCCAGCAGCTTGGCGGCCAGGGGCACAGATACGCAGTATTTT,CASSLAARGTDTQYF
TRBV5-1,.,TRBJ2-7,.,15,TGCGCCAGCAGCTTGGGATTGGGGGGCGGATACGAGCAGTACTTC,CASSLGLGGGYEQYF
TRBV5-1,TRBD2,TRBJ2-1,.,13,TGCGCCAGCAGCCCGGGGGGGTACAATGAGCAGTTCTTC,CASSPGGYNEQFF
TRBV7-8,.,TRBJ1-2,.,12,TGTGCCAGCAGCGGACACTCAGAGGGCTACACCTTC,CASSGHSEGYTF
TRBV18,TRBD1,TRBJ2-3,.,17,TGTGCCAGCTCACCATGGGACAGGGAAACTAGCACAGATACGCAGTATTTT,CASSPWDRETSTDTQYF
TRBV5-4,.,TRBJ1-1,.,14,TGTGCCAGCAGCTTGGAGGGGGTTGGCGTGGGAGCTTTCTTT,CASSLEGVGVGAFF
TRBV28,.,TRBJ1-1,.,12,TGTGCCAGCAGTTTAAAGAACACTGAAGCTTTCTTT,CASSLKNTEAFF
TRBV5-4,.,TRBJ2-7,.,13,TGTGCCAGCAGCTTGGGGACGGGATACGAGCAGTACTTC,CASSLGTGYEQYF
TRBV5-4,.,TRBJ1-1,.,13,TGTGCCAGCAGCTTGGCAGGGGTGACTGAAGCTTTCTTT,CASSLAGVTEAFF
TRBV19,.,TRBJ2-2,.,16,TGTGCCAGTAGTTCGCAGGGCCCAACGGGGACCGGGGAGCTGTTTTTT,CASSSQGPTGTGELFF
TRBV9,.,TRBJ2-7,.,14,TGTGCCAGCAGCGTTCACGGGGGTTCCTACGAGCAGTACTTC,CASSVHGGSYEQYF
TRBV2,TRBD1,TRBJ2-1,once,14,TGTGCCAGCGCACAGGGGAGCTCCTACAATGAGCAGTTCTTC,CASAQGSSYNEQFF
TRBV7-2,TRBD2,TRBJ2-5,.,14,TGTGCCAGCAGCGTTAGCGGGAGTGGGGAGACCCAGTACTTC,CASSVSGSGETQYF
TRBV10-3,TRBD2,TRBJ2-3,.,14,TGTGCCATCAGCCGACTAGCGATCACAGATACGCAGTATTTT,CAISRLAITDTQYF
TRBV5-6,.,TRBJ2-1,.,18,TGTGCCAGCACCGAACTTCCGCAGGCTGTTGGGTTCTACAATGAGCAGTTCTTC,CASTELPQAVGFYNEQFF
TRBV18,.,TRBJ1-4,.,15,TGTGCCAGCTCACCAGCTGGGGCAACTAATGAAAAACTGTTTTTT,CASSPAGATNEKLFF
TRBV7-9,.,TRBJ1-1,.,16,TGTGCCAGCAGCTCCCAGGGGAGAGGAATGAACACTGAAGCTTTCTTT,CASSSQGRGMNTEAFF
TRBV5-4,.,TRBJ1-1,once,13,TGTGCCAGCAGCTACCAGGTGAACACTGAAGCTTTCTTT,CASSYQVNTEAFF
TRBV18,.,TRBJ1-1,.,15,TGTGCCAGCTCACCAACGGACCAGATGAACACTGAAGCTTTCTTT,CASSPTDQMNTEAFF
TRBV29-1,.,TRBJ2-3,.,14,TGCAGCGTTGAGGTGCGGCCTAAGGCAGATACGCAGTATTTT,CSVEVRPKADTQYF
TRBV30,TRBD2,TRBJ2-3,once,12,TGTGCCTGGAAGCGGGACGCAGATACGCAGTATTTT,CAWKRDADTQYF
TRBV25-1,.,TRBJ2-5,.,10,TGTGCCACTCACCAAGAGACCCAGTACTTC,CATHQETQYF
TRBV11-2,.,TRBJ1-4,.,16,TGTGCCAGCGGAAGATTTTTGGCAGGGACCATTGAAAAACTGTTTTTT,CASGRFLAGTIEKLFF
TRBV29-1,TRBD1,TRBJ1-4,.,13,TGCAGCGGTCTCGTCGGGACAGGGGAAAAACTGTTTTTT,CSGLVGTGEKLFF
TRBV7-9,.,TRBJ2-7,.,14,TGTGCCAGCAGCTCACAGGTCGGTGGCTACGAGCAGTACTTC,CASSSQVGGYEQYF
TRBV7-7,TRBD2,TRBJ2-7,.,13,TGTGTCTGTCCATGGGGTTTAGCGGGCGAGCAGTACTTC,CVCPWGLAGEQYF
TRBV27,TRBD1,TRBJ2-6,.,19,TGTGCCAGCAGTTTAACCAGCCTGACAGGGGTCTCTGGGGCCAACGTCCTGACTTTC,CASSLTSLTGVSGANVLTF
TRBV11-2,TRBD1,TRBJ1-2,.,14,TGTGCCAGCAGCTCCTGGACAGGGGAGGATGGCTACACCTTC,CASSSWTGEDGYTF
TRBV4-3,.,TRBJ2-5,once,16,TGCGCCAGCAGCCAAGAATCAGGCGGACCCCAAGAGACCCAGTACTTC,CASSQESGGPQETQYF
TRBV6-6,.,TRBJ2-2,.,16,TGTGCCAGCAGTTACCCCCTGGGGAGGTCTCCCGGGGAGCTGTTTTTT,CASSYPLGRSPGELFF
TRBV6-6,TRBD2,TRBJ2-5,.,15,TGTGCCAGCAGTTTTCTAGCGGGAGGACAAGAGACCCAGTACTTC,CASSFLAGGQETQYF
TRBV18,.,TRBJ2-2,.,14,TGTGCCAGCTCACCTGTCGGAAACACCGGGGAGCTGTTTTTT,CASSPVGNTGELFF
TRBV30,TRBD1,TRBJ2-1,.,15,TGTGCCTGGAGTGTAGGGACAGGAGCCTACAATGAGCAGTTCTTC,CAWSVGTGAYNEQFF
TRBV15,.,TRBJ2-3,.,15,TGTGCCACCAGCAGGTCGGGAGTGGGCACAGATACGCAGTATTTT,CATSRSGVGTDTQYF
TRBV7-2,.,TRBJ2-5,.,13,TGTGCCAGCAGCCAAGGGTTCCTGGAGACCCAGTACTTC,CASSQGFLETQYF
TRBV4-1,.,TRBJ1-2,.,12,TGCGCCAGCAGCCAGAGCCGCTATGGCTACACCTTC,CASSQSRYGYTF